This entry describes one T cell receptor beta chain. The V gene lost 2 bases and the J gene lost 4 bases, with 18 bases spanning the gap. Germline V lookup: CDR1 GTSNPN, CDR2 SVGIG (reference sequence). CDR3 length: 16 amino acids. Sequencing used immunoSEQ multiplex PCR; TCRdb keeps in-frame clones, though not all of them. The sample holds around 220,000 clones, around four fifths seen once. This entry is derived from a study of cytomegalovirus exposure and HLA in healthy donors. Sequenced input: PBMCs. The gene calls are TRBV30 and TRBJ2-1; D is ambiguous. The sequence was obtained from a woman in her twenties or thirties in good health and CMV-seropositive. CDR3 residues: CAWSPDSPGGYNEQFF. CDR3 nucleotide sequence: TGTGCCTGGAGTCCAGATTCGCCGGGCGGTTACAATGAGCAGTTCTTC.